Presented here are 26 T cell receptor beta chains from one specimen sequenced in a study of T cell repertoires in cytomegalovirus infection. Using its own MiXCR run on the reads, TCRdb lists one record per CDR3 protein. The sample has roughly 240,000 distinct CDR3 sequences; approximately 7% are singletons. Specimen: PBMCs. The receptors here all came from a human donor in good health (CMV status not recorded). Some clones in this sample may be carry-over from other donors' samples.

This clonotype was found many times. This chain joins TRBV19 and TRBJ2-2; 10 positions match TRBD2. This CDR3 spans 16 amino acids. V gave up 6 bases and J gave up 0 bases; unmatched junction bases: 4. In germline, CDR1 is LNHDA, CDR2 SQIVND (reference sequence). The CDR3 reads CASRRGLAANTGELFF. In nucleotides, the CDR3 is TGTGCCAGTAGACGCGGACTAGCGGCGAACACCGGGGAGCTGTTTTTT.

This clonotype was counted a few times. The chain links TRBV12-3 or TRBV12-4 to TRBJ2-3; 10 bases map to TRBD2. This CDR3 comprises 16 residues. V was clipped by 3 bases and J by 2 bases; unmatched bases: 5. CDR3 loop: CASSFASGGPTDTQYF. CDR3 DNA: TGTGCCAGCAGTTTCGCTAGCGGGGGTCCCACAGATACGCAGTATTTT.

This clonotype was recorded many times. V is TRBV11-2 and J is TRBJ1-6; unclear D gene. V shed 5 bases and J shed 9 bases, with 17 bases lying between them. The germline V gene has CDR1 SGHAT and CDR2 FQNNGV. CDR3 length equals 15 residues. CDR3 in amino acids: CASSLGEPTVSPLHF. CDR3 DNA: TGTGCCAGCAGCCTCGGGGAGCCCACCGTTTCACCCCTCCACTTT.

This clonotype has at least ten counts. This chain links TRBV5-1 with TRBJ2-4, with D unresolved. CDR3 length: 13 amino acids. V was trimmed by 2 bases and J by 7 bases, leaving 10 bases between them. Germline-derived CDR1 and CDR2 are SGHRS and YFSETQ. DNA for the CDR3: TGCGCCAGCAGCTTAGAAGGGCTGAACATTCAGTACTTC. Its protein is CASSLEGLNIQYF.

This clonotype was detected ten times or more. J is TRBJ1-6 and V is TRBV4-3, with D unclear. Trimming took off 0 bases at V and 4 bases at J, with 25 bases between the two ends. Looked up from germline, CDR1 is LGHNA and CDR2 is YSLEER. This CDR3 is built from 21 residues. The CDR3 DNA reads TGCGCCAGCAGCCAAGACTTGGATCTCCGACAAGAAGGTTATTATAATTCACCCCTCCACTTT. Its translation: CASSQDLDLRQEGYYNSPLHF.

This clonotype was detected ten times or more. The chain recombines TRBV7-2 with TRBJ2-3, with D perhaps TRBD2 (6 bases). Trimming pared 0 bases from V and 5 bases from J, leaving 15 bases between. Germline V gene data show CDR1 as SGHTA and CDR2 as FQGNSA. This CDR3 contains 16 residues. CDR3 nucleotide sequence: TGTGCCAGCAGCTTAGCGCGATACGGGGGAGGAGATACGCAGTATTTT. Its translation: CASSLARYGGGDTQYF.

This clonotype was recorded at least ten times. This chain connects TRBV7-2 to TRBJ2-5, with 8 bases matching TRBD1. This CDR3 has 14 residues. Trimming at V came to 5 bases and at J to 4 bases, leaving 6 bases not matched to a gene. Germline lookup yields CDR1 SGHTA and CDR2 FQGNSA. The CDR3 region is CASSPRQGRETQYF. In nucleotides, the CDR3 is TGTGCCAGCAGCCCTCGACAGGGGAGAGAGACCCAGTACTTC.

This clonotype was counted a few times. The chain employs TRBV29-1 and TRBJ2-1; TRBD2 agrees at 14 bases. After removal of 4 bases from V and 6 bases from J, the junction contained 5 bases not matched to a gene. There are 15 residues in the CDR3. Germline values: CDR1 SQVTM, CDR2 ANQGSEA. CDR3 residues: CSVVRLAGGVNEQFF. As DNA, the CDR3 is TGCAGCGTTGTCCGACTAGCGGGGGGGGTCAATGAGCAGTTCTTC.

This clonotype was seen ten or more times. V usage is TRBV7-2 and J usage is TRBJ1-2; 9 nucleotides match TRBD1. CDR1 is SGHTA and CDR2 is FQGNSA in the germline V gene. Trimming at V came to 3 bases and at J to 3 bases, leaving 5 bases not matched to a gene. The CDR3 totals 15 residues. The DNA for the CDR3 is TGTGCCAGCAGCTTGTTCGGGACAGGGTACTATGGCTACACCTTC. Translation gives CASSLFGTGYYGYTF.

This clonotype was recorded at least ten times. J is TRBJ2-7 and V is TRBV7-2, with D possibly TRBD1 on 5 matching bases. Germline lookup yields CDR1 SGHTA and CDR2 FQGNSA. The V gene lost 1 base and the J gene lost 2 bases, with 12 bases spanning the gap. The CDR3 extends over 15 amino acids. CDR3 protein: CASSLVQDPTYEQYF. In DNA, the CDR3 is TGTGCCAGCAGCTTAGTACAGGATCCTACCTACGAGCAGTACTTC.

V usage is TRBV20-1 and J usage is TRBJ2-7; D not certain. The V end lost 6 bases, the J end lost 1 base, and 7 bases lay between the germline ends. Germline CDR1 reads DFQATT; CDR2 reads SNEGSKA (reference sequence). The CDR3 runs to 11 residues. The DNA of the CDR3 is TGCAGTGCGCAACAGTCCTACGAGCAGTACTTC. Amino acids: CSAQQSYEQYF.

This clonotype has at least ten counts. The chain couples TRBV10-3 to TRBJ2-1, with D possibly being TRBD1 (6 bases). V lost 6 bases and J 4 bases, leaving 10 bases between the germline ends. CDR1 ENHRY and CDR2 SYGVKD come from the germline V gene. CDR3 length: 13 residues. The CDR3 sequence: CAIRGAGYNEQFF. The DNA of the CDR3 is TGTGCCATCAGGGGGGCAGGGTACAATGAGCAGTTCTTC.

This clonotype has a handful of counts. This chain joins TRBV7-2 and TRBJ2-7, with 7 bases matching TRBD1. Germline CDR1 reads SGHTA; CDR2 reads FQGNSA. CDR3 length: 15 residues. The ends lost 4 bases at V and 6 bases at J; junction bases unmatched: 12. CDR3 loop: CASSSMSDRVGEQYF. CDR3 in DNA: TGTGCCAGCAGCTCAATGTCCGACAGGGTCGGCGAGCAGTACTTC.

There are many counts of this clonotype. The chain recombines TRBV7-6 with TRBJ2-2; 8 positions agree with TRBD1. Germline-derived CDR1 and CDR2 are SGHVS and FNYEAQ. This CDR3 has 15 amino acids. Trimming removed 1 base from V and 3 bases from J; junction bases left unmatched: 1. The CDR3 region is CASSLEDRDTGELFF. The CDR3, as DNA: TGTGCCAGCAGCTTAGAGGACAGGGACACCGGGGAGCTGTTTTTT.

J is TRBJ2-5 and V is TRBV20-1; no reliable D call. The V end lost 6 bases, the J end lost 4 bases, and 15 bases lay between the germline ends. This CDR3 has 13 residues. CDR1 is DFQATT, CDR2 SNEGSKA, per germline (reference sequence). CDR3 residues: CSAFRADTETQYF. Here the CDR3 DNA reads TGCAGTGCGTTTAGGGCAGACACAGAGACCCAGTACTTC.

On this clonotype: This clone may be a read error of a much larger clone one base away. The V call is TRBV28, the J call TRBJ2-3; TRBD2 might be the D (5 bases). The length of the CDR3 is 12 residues. Germline CDR1 is MDHEN and CDR2 is SYDVKM. For the CDR3, the DNA is TGTGCCAGAAGTTTAACGGGGGATACGCAGTATTTT. This gives the protein CARSLTGDTQYF.

There are many counts of this clonotype. The chain employs TRBV20-1 and TRBJ1-3, with D possibly being TRBD1 (5 bases). Germline V CDR1 and CDR2: DFQATT, SNEGSKA (reference sequence). V was cut by 6 bases and J by 1 base, with 10 bases left in between. CDR3 length equals 13 residues. CDR3: CSAAAGSGNTIYF. DNA of the CDR3: TGCAGTGCCGCAGCAGGGTCTGGAAACACCATATATTTT.

This clonotype appeared many times. The chain employs TRBV7-9 and TRBJ1-2, with D perhaps TRBD1 (6 bases). Looked up from germline, CDR1 is SEHNR and CDR2 is FQNEAQ (reference sequence). CDR3 length equals 19 residues. The ends were cut back, 0 bases at V and 0 bases at J, with 20 bases in the middle. Here the CDR3 reads CASSLAPDSPGRANYGYTF. DNA of the CDR3: TGTGCCAGCAGCTTAGCGCCGGACAGCCCAGGTCGAGCTAACTATGGCTACACCTTC.

At least ten counts were recorded for this clonotype. The chain joins TRBV5-5 to TRBJ1-1; TRBD1 matches at 9 bases. Germline CDR1 and CDR2: SGHKS and YYEKEE (reference sequence). V trimming: 4 bases; J trimming: 6 bases; junction bases outside the gene matches: 7. The CDR3 is made up of 14 amino acids. CDR3 in amino acids: CASSAYRGHAEAFF. For the CDR3, the DNA is TGTGCCAGCAGCGCCTACAGGGGGCACGCTGAAGCTTTCTTT. Based on the CDR3 plus reference TRBV5-5 and TRBJ1-1, the full variable domain is DAGVTQSPTHLIKTRGQQVTLRCSPISGHKSVSWYQQVLGQGPQFIFQYYEKEERGRGNFPDRFSARQFPNYSSELNVNALLLGDSALYLCASSAYRGHAEAFFGQGTRLTVV.

Ten or more counts support this clonotype. This chain uses TRBV5-6 with TRBJ2-7; D is perhaps TRBD1 or TRBD2 (5 bases each). CDR3 length: 13 residues. V gave up 6 bases and J gave up 7 bases, with 17 bases separating them. CDR1 SGHDT and CDR2 YYEEEE come from the germline V gene. The CDR3 DNA reads TGTGCCAGCACCATGTTGCCCGGGGCAGAGCAGTACTTC. Protein product: CASTMLPGAEQYF.

This clonotype was counted many times. The chain employs TRBV6-2 or TRBV6-3 and TRBJ2-2; the D gene is possibly TRBD1 (6 bases). Germline-derived CDR1 and CDR2 are MNHEY and SVGEGT. The CDR3 contains 14 residues. The V end was cut by 5 bases, the J end by 6 bases, with 13 bases between. The CDR3 sequence: CASSRPRTAGELFF. CDR3 DNA: TGTGCCAGCAGTCGCCCTCGGACAGCCGGGGAGCTGTTTTTT.

This chain links TRBV28 with TRBJ1-4; no definite D call. V was clipped by 6 bases and J by 4 bases, with 15 bases between them. Germline V gives CDR1 MDHEN, CDR2 SYDVKM. The length of the CDR3 is 15 residues. The CDR3 DNA follows: TGTGCCAGCAGATTCCGGGGAGGGATTAATGAAAAACTGTTTTTT. Translating it yields CASRFRGGINEKLFF.

The CDR3 DNA reads as TGTGCCAGCAGTCTGAGGGGGTTCCAGCCCCAGCATTTT. Protein: CASSLRGFQPQHF. This chain links TRBV12-3 or TRBV12-4 with TRBJ1-5, with D maybe TRBD1 (6 bases). The CDR3 covers 13 residues. V lost 5 bases and J 7 bases, leaving 12 bases between the germline ends.

The chain has TRBV29-1 and TRBJ1-2; D is ambiguous. CDR3 length: 14 residues. CDR1 SQVTM and CDR2 ANQGSEA come from the germline V gene. Trimming removed 3 bases from V and 0 bases from J, with 11 bases in between. The CDR3 loop reads CSVDLTRSNYGYTF. The CDR3 DNA follows: TGCAGCGTTGATCTTACCCGATCTAACTATGGCTACACCTTC.

The CDR3 protein is CASTQGRNTEAFF. DNA for the CDR3: TGTGCCAGCACCCAGGGGAGGAACACTGAAGCTTTCTTT. The J gene is TRBJ1-1, the V gene TRBV14; a possible D gene is TRBD1 (6 bases). From germline, CDR1 is SGHDN and CDR2 FVKESK. This CDR3 is built from 13 residues. The V and J ends lost 7 bases and 1 base respectively, with 10 bases between them.

The chain uses TRBV12-3 or TRBV12-4 and TRBJ2-1; 7 positions agree with TRBD1. V lost 7 bases and J lost 0; bases outside the gene matches: 3. This CDR3 contains 14 residues. The CDR3 reads CASTRGSSYNEQFF. In nucleotides, the CDR3 is TGTGCCAGCACCAGGGGGAGCTCCTACAATGAGCAGTTCTTC.